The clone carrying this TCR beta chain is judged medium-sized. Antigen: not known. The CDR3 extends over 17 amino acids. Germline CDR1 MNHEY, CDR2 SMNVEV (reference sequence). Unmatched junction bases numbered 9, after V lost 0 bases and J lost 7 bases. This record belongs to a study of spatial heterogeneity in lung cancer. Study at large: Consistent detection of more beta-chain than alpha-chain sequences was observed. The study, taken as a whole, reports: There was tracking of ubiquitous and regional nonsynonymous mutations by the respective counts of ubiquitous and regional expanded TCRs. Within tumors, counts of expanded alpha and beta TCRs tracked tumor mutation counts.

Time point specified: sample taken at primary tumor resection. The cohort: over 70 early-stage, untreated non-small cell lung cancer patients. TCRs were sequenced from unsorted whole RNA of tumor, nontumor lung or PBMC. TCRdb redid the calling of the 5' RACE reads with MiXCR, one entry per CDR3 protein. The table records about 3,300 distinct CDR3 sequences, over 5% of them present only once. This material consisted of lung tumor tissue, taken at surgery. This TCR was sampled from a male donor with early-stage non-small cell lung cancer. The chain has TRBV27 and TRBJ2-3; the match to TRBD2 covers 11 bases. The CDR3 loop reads CASSLSPASGRRHTQYF. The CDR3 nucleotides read TGTGCCAGCAGTTTATCCCCCGCTAGCGGGAGGCGACATACGCAGTATTTT.